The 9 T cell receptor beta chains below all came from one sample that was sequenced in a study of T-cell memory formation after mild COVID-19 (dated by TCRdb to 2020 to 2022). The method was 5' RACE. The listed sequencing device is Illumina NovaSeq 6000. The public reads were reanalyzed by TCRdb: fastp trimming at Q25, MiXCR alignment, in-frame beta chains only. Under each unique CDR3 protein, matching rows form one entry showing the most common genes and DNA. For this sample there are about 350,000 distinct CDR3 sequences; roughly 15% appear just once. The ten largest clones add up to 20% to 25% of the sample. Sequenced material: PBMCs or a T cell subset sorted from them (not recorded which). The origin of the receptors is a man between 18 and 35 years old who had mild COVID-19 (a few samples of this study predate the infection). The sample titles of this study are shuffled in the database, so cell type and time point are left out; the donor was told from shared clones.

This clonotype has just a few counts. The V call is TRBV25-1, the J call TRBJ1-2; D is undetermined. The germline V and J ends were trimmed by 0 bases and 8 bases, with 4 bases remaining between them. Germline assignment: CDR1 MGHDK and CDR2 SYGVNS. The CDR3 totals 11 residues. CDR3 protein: CASSEYKGYTF. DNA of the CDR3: TGTGCCAGCAGTGAATATAAGGGCTACACCTTC.

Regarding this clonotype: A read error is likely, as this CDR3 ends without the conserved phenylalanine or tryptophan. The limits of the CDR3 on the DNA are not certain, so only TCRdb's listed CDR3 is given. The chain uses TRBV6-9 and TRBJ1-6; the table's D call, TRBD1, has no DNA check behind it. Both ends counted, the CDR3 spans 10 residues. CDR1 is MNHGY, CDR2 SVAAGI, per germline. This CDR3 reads CASKLQGIIP.

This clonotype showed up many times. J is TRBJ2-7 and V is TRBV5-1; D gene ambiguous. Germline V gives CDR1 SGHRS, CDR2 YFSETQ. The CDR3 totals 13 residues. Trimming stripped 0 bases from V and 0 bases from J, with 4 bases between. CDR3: CASSLGSSYEQYF. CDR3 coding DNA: TGCGCCAGCAGCTTGGGCAGCTCCTACGAGCAGTACTTC.

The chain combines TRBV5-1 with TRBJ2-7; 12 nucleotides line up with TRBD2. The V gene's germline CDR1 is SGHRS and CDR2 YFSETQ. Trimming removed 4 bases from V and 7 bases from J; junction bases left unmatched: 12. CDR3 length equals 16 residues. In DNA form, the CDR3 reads TGCGCCAGCAGCCGGACCCTAGCGGGGGGGCCGCGGGAGCAGTACTTC. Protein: CASSRTLAGGPREQYF.

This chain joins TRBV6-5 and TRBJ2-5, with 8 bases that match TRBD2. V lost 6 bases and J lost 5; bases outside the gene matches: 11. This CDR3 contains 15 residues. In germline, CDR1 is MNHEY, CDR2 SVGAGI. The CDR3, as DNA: TGTGCCAGCAGGGTCCCGGGACTAGGCGGGGAGACCCAGTACTTC. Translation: CASRVPGLGGETQYF.

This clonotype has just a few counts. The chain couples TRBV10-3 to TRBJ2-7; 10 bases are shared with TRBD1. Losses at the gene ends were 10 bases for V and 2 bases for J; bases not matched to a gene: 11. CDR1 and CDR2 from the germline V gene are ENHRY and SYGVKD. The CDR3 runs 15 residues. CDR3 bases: TGTGCCACTTACTCCGGGACAGGGGACCCCTACGAGCAGTACGTC. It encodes CATYSGTGDPYEQYV.

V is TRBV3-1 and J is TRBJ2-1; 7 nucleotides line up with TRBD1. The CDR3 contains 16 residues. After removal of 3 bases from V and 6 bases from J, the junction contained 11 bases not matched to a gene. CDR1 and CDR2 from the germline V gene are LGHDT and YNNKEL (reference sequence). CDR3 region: CASSQPTGAGVNEQFF. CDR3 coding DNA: TGTGCCAGCAGCCAGCCCACAGGGGCCGGGGTCAATGAGCAGTTCTTC.

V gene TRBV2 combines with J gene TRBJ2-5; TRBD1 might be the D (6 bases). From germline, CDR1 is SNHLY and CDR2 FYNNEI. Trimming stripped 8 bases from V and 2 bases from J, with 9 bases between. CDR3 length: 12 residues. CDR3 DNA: TGTGCCAGCCGGCAGGGGCAAGAGACCCAGTACTTC. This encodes CASRQGQETQYF.

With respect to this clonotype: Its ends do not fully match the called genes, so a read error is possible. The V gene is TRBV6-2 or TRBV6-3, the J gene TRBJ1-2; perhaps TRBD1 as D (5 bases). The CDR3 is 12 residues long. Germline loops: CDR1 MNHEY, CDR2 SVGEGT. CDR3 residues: CASSYRSVGHYF. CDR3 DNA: TGTGCCAGCAGTTACCGTTCTGTAGGACACTACTTC.